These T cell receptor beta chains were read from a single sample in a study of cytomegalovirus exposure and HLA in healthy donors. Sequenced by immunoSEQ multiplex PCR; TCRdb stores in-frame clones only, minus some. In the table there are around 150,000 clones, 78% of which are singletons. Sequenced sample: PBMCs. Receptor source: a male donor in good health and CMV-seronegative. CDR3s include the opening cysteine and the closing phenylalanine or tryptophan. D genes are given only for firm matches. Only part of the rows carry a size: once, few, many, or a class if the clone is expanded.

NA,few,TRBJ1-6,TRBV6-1,CASSEARSGQSPLHF,TGTGCCAGCAGTGAAGCGCGATCAGGGCAGTCACCCCTCCACTTT
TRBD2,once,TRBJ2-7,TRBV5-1,CASSLSGGAYEQYF,TGCGCCAGCAGCTTGAGCGGGGGGGCCTACGAGCAGTACTTC
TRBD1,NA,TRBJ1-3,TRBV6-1,CASTTTGFSGNTIYF,TGTGCCAGCACTACGACAGGGTTTTCTGGAAACACCATATATTTT
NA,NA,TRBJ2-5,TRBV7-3,CASSGPGAPETQYF,TGTGCCAGCAGCGGGCCAGGTGCCCCGGAGACCCAGTACTTC
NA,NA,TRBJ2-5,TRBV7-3,CASSLQGRETQYF,TGTGCCAGCAGCTTACAGGGTCGGGAGACCCAGTACTTC
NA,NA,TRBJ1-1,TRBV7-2,CASIDPGLRNTEAFF,TGTGCCAGCATCGACCCGGGACTAAGGAACACTGAAGCTTTCTTT
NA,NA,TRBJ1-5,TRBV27,CASSLLPRGDQPQHF,TGTGCCAGCAGTCTACTCCCCAGGGGTGATCAGCCCCAGCATTTT
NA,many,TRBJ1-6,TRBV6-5,CASSYSSGQTGSPLHF,TGTGCCAGCAGTTACTCCTCCGGGCAGACAGGTTCACCCCTCCACTTT
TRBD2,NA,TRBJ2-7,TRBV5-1,CASSFVPGGPDEQYF,TGCGCCAGCAGCTTCGTCCCGGGAGGGCCCGACGAGCAGTACTTC
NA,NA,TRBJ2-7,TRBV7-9,CSSSLGEALYEQYF,TGTTCCAGCAGCTTAGGGGAGGCCCTCTACGAGCAGTACTTC
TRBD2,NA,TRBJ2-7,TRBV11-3,CASSSRSGGNYEQYF,TGTGCCAGCAGCTCGAGGAGCGGGGGGAACTACGAGCAGTACTTC
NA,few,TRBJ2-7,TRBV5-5,CATGTEGQTYEQYF,TGTGCCACCGGAACGGAGGGACAGACCTACGAGCAGTACTTC
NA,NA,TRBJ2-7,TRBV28,CASSKLGQAYEQYF,TGTGCCAGCAGTAAGCTGGGACAAGCCTACGAGCAGTACTTC
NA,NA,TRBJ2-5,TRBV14,CASSQDGREWETQYF,TGTGCCAGCAGCCAAGATGGACGGGAGTGGGAGACCCAGTACTTC